This record concerns one T cell receptor beta chain sequence. These data belong to a study of control samples from healthy donors and cancer patients. Trimming cost V 3 bases and J 2 bases, with 8 bases left between them. The CDR3 totals 14 residues. Germline CDR1 is MDHEN and CDR2 is SYDVKM. Here immunoSEQ multiplex PCR was the method, and the copy in TCRdb shows in-frame clones only, minus some. The repertoire holds 120,000 or so clones, 75% to 95% seen once, with about 2.5% in the top ten. The chain links TRBV28 to TRBJ1-3, with D possibly matching TRBD1 (5 bases). Sequenced material: blood. This clonotype was obtained from a man younger than 35 in good health. Written as DNA, the CDR3 is TGTGCCAGCAGTTTGAGCAGGGCTGGAAACACCATATATTTT. Its protein is CASSLSRAGNTIYF.